This T cell receptor beta chain was captured in a study of T-cell reconstitution after alpha-beta-depleted transplantation in children. Findings of the study overall: T cells produced anew were the main source of T-cell counts and diversity one year after transplant.

The TCRbeta library was prepared with unique molecular identifiers. Each CDR3 protein gets one entry after TCRdb re-called the PCR reads with MiXCR. This sample yields 450,000 to 600,000 distinct CDR3 sequences, of which over 9.5% are seen a single time; 2% belongs to the top ten. This clonotype was seen at least ten times. Its specificity is not known. The input for sequencing was PBMCs, taken before TCRalphabeta/CD19-depleted stem cell transplant. This receptor was obtained from a child younger than 10 with inherited bone marrow failure, due to receive a stem cell transplant.

The CDR3 DNA reads TGTGCCAGCAACTATTTGGGGATCGGCTATGGCTACACCTTC. Protein sequence: CASNYLGIGYGYTF. This sequence joins TRBV6-1 and TRBJ1-2, with D unclear. V shed 7 bases and J shed 4 bases, with 16 bases lying between them. CDR1 is MNHNS, CDR2 SASEGT, per germline. This CDR3 has 14 amino acids.